The clone carrying this T cell receptor beta chain was seen at least ten times. Germline loops: CDR1 MDHEN, CDR2 SYDVKM. V shed 6 bases and J 0 bases; nucleotides not matched to a gene: 13. This CDR3 spans 19 amino acids. This specimen comes from a study of Graves' ophthalmopathy and Graves' hyperthyroidism. RNA served as the template for amplifying TCR beta CDR3 regions. Second-round multiplex PCR came after first-round RT-PCR with HTBI primers. Using its own MiXCR run on the multiplex PCR reads, TCRdb lists one record per CDR3 protein. The table has hundreds of thousands of distinct CDR3 sequences, about a fifth seen once.

Sequencing used peripheral blood. The source is a woman younger than 30 with stable Graves' hyperthyroidism. Some clones in this sample may be carry-over from other donors' samples. The chain uses TRBV28 and TRBJ2-6, with TRBD1 matching over 8 bases. CDR3: CASSQPSDRVNSGANVLTF. For the CDR3, the DNA is TGTGCCAGCAGCCAACCCTCGGACAGGGTCAACTCTGGGGCCAACGTCCTGACTTTC.